These T cell receptor beta chains were read from a single sample in a study of T-cell reconstitution after alpha-beta-depleted transplantation in children. Using its own MiXCR run on the PCR reads, TCRdb lists one record per CDR3 protein. Altogether hundreds of thousands of distinct CDR3 sequences are present, over 15% being singletons, with the ten largest covering approximately 1%. This material consisted of PBMCs from the stem cell graft donor, taken from the stem cell graft. These receptors originate from a human donor who donated a stem cell graft to a child with acute myeloid leukemia. CDR3s include the opening cysteine and the closing phenylalanine or tryptophan. The D gene is left open where the match is weak. Expanded clones get a size class; other rows say once, few or many, or leave the size out.

few,TRBJ2-1,TRBV20-1,.,13,CSVPEQSHNEQFF,TGCAGTGTACCCGAACAGTCCCACAATGAGCAGTTCTTC
many,TRBJ2-1,TRBV20-1,TRBD1,14,CSARGDRGKGEQFF,TGCAGTGCTAGAGGGGACAGGGGGAAAGGTGAGCAGTTCTTC
few,TRBJ2-3,TRBV20-1,TRBD1,18,CSARDHGQGLGFRNTQYF,TGCAGTGCTAGAGACCACGGACAGGGGCTCGGGTTCCGTAATACGCAGTATTTT
.,TRBJ1-1,TRBV7-9,.,15,CASSLGQIGYTEAFF,TGTGCCAGCAGCTTAGGACAGATTGGTTACACTGAAGCTTTCTTT
few,TRBJ1-1,TRBV5-6,.,18,CASTLGGVPGAMNTEAFF,TGTGCCAGCACCCTGGGCGGTGTTCCGGGGGCTATGAACACTGAAGCTTTCTTT
.,TRBJ2-5,TRBV7-9,.,15,CASSLSKGYQETQYF,TGTGCCAGCAGCTTAAGCAAGGGGTACCAAGAGACCCAGTACTTC
.,TRBJ2-3,TRBV12-3/TRBV12-4,TRBD1,17,CASSSTTGLLRTDTQYF,TGTGCCAGCAGTTCAACGACAGGGCTACTCCGCACAGATACGCAGTATTTT
many,TRBJ1-1,TRBV7-2,.,12,CASSSWGQRAFF,TGTGCCAGCAGCTCATGGGGACAAAGAGCTTTCTTT
few,TRBJ1-1,TRBV10-3,.,13,CAILDGMNTEAFF,TGTGCCATCCTCGACGGAATGAACACTGAAGCTTTCTTT
many,TRBJ2-7,TRBV7-6,.,15,CASSLDGSNSYEQYF,TGTGCCAGCAGCTTAGACGGGTCCAACTCCTACGAGCAGTACTTC
many,TRBJ2-2,TRBV29-1,TRBD2,17,CSVPGTSGGPNTGELFF,TGCAGCGTCCCTGGGACTAGCGGGGGGCCGAACACCGGGGAGCTGTTTTTT
many,TRBJ2-3,TRBV7-6,TRBD2,16,CASSLVGLAGGEGQYF,TGTGCCAGCAGCTTAGTAGGGCTAGCGGGGGGTGAAGGGCAGTATTTT
few,TRBJ2-1,TRBV6-5,.,16,CASSSQSGSSYNEQFF,TGTGCCAGCAGCTCTCAAAGCGGTAGCTCCTACAATGAGCAGTTCTTC
many,TRBJ2-5,TRBV10-2,.,13,CASSEGERETQYF,TGCGCCAGCAGTGAGGGAGAGCGAGAGACCCAGTACTTC
many,TRBJ2-7,TRBV6-5,TRBD1,15,CASSYSLQGANEQYF,TGTGCCAGCAGTTACTCGTTACAGGGGGCGAACGAGCAGTACTTC
.,TRBJ1-1,TRBV7-2,.,13,CTSSLDLGTEAFF,TGTACCAGCAGCTTAGATTTGGGCACTGAAGCTTTCTTT
many,TRBJ1-5,TRBV28,.,12,CASSFRTQPQHF,TGTGCCAGCAGTTTTAGAACTCAGCCCCAGCATTTT
few,TRBJ1-1,TRBV5-1,.,13,CASRRAGLGEAFF,TGCGCCAGCAGAAGGGCAGGTCTTGGTGAAGCTTTCTTT
few,TRBJ2-1,TRBV7-3,.,13,CASASGPPERQFF,TGTGCCAGCGCCTCCGGCCCCCCCGAGCGGCAGTTCTTC
many,TRBJ2-1,TRBV6-6,TRBD2,12,CASSSGGGEQFF,TGTGCCAGCAGTTCGGGGGGAGGTGAGCAGTTCTTC
few,TRBJ1-2,TRBV10-3,.,14,CAISGGSANYGYTF,TGTGCCATCAGTGGTGGTTCAGCTAACTATGGCTACACCTTC
.,TRBJ2-3,TRBV5-1,.,16,CASSLALGIYTDTQYF,TGCGCCAGCAGCTTGGCCCTAGGGATTTACACAGATACGCAGTATTTT
many,TRBJ1-3,TRBV20-1,.,17,CSARSTGTGAVGNTIYF,TGCAGTGCTAGGAGTACGGGGACGGGGGCTGTCGGAAACACCATATATTTT
.,TRBJ2-3,TRBV29-1,TRBD2,12,CSPSTARGEQYF,TGCAGCCCATCCACAGCGCGGGGGGAACAGTATTTT
many,TRBJ2-5,TRBV7-9,TRBD2,15,CASSLSAGGQETQYF,TGTGCCAGCAGCTTGTCAGCGGGGGGGCAAGAGACCCAGTACTTC
few,TRBJ1-1,TRBV29-1,TRBD1,14,CSVPRQGASTEAFF,TGCAGCGTCCCTAGACAGGGGGCCAGCACTGAAGCTTTCTTT
once,TRBJ1-6,TRBV4-1,.,14,CASSQDGGEKTLHF,TGCGCCAGCAGCCAAGACGGGGGGGAGAAGACCCTCCACTTT
few,TRBJ2-6,TRBV7-9,.,14,CASSLEQGANVLTF,TGTGCCAGCAGCTTGGAACAGGGTGCCAACGTCCTGACTTTC
.,TRBJ2-3,TRBV7-6,TRBD2,18,CASSSIAGGQGPTDTQYF,TGTGCCAGCAGCTCGATAGCGGGGGGCCAGGGCCCCACAGATACGCAGTATTTT
.,TRBJ2-1,TRBV7-7,.,15,CASSLNPGSYNEQFF,TGTGCCAGCAGCTTAAATCCGGGCTCCTACAATGAGCAGTTCTTC
few,TRBJ1-4,TRBV12-3/TRBV12-4,.,15,CASGSNGQPNEKLFF,TGTGCCAGCGGTTCTAACGGGCAGCCAAATGAAAAGCTGTTTTTT
many,TRBJ2-2,TRBV20-1,TRBD2,16,CSAQGWASGDPGELFF,TGCAGTGCTCAGGGGTGGGCTAGCGGGGACCCCGGGGAGCTGTTTTTT
few,TRBJ2-2,TRBV12-3/TRBV12-4,.,16,CASSLTRWTRGGELFF,TGTGCCAGCAGTTTGACACGGTGGACGCGGGGAGGGGAGCTGTTTTTT
few,TRBJ1-4,TRBV5-6,TRBD1,15,CASSPRTGPNEKLFF,TGTGCCAGCAGCCCGCGGACAGGGCCTAATGAAAAACTGTTTTTT
many,TRBJ1-5,TRBV12-3/TRBV12-4,TRBD1,14,CASSLDRGTVFQHF,TGTGCCAGCAGTTTAGACAGGGGGACTGTCTTCCAGCATTTT
many,TRBJ2-7,TRBV6-5,.,12,CASSAQRAEQYF,TGTGCCAGCAGCGCCCAGCGCGCCGAGCAGTACTTC
.,TRBJ1-1,TRBV20-1,TRBD1,13,CSAGTGKFTEAFF,TGCAGTGCTGGGACAGGGAAGTTCACTGAAGCTTTCTTT
many,TRBJ2-5,TRBV29-1,TRBD2,13,CSVAGLAEETQYF,TGCAGCGTCGCCGGACTAGCCGAAGAGACCCAGTACTTC
.,TRBJ2-1,TRBV11-1,TRBD1,17,CASSVSEGASSYNEQFF,TGTGCCAGCAGCGTAAGCGAGGGGGCCAGCTCCTACAATGAGCAGTTCTTC
few,TRBJ1-2,TRBV20-1,.,14,CSARDLRDNYGYTF,TGCAGTGCTAGAGATTTGAGGGATAATTATGGCTACACCTTC
.,TRBJ1-6,TRBV20-1,.,13,CSASLGASSPLHF,TGCAGTGCTAGTCTGGGGGCGAGTTCACCCCTCCACTTT
many,TRBJ1-6,TRBV6-5,.,15,CASSWRGKEISPLHF,TGTGCCAGCAGTTGGAGGGGGAAGGAGATTTCACCCCTCCACTTT
many,TRBJ2-2,TRBV12-3/TRBV12-4,TRBD1,16,CASRHTGQGKTGELFF,TGTGCCAGCAGGCACACAGGACAGGGGAAAACCGGGGAGCTGTTTTTT
many,TRBJ1-5,TRBV7-9,.,13,CASSLWADQPQHF,TGTGCCAGCAGCTTATGGGCCGATCAGCCCCAGCATTTT